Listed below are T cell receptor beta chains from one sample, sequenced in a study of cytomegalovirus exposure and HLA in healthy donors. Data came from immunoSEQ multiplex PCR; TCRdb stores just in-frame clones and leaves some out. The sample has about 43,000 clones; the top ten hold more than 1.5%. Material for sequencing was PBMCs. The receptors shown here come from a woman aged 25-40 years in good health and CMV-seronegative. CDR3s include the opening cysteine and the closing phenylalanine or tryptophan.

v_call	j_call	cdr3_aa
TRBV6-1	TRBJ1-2	CASRLEREGFGYTF
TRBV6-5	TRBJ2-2	CASSRDRGATGELFF
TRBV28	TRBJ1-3	CASRDRGGNTIYF
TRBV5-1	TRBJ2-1	CASSLPGGNEQFF
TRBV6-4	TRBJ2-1	CASSAGLAGSEQFF
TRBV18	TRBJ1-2	CASSPDRANYGYTF
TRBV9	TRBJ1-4	CASSERGTDYEKLFF
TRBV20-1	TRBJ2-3	CSVGGGDKQYF
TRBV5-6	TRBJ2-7	CASSLAAVGEQYF
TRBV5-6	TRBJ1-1	CASSLWALNTEAFF
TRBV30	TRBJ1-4	CAWSWGDNEKLFF
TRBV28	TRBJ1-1	CVSSFSQGATEAFF
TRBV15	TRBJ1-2	CATRRVPSGGFFGYTF
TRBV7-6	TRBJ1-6	CASSLLDRENSPLHF
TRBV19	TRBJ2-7	CASRQGWGDYEQYF
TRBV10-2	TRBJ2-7	CASSERTGGSYEQYF
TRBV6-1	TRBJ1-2	CASSADSRYTF
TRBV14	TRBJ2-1	CASSPSRSGEQFF
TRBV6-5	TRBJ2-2	CASRGLGTGELFF
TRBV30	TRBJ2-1	CASVSAGRDEQFF
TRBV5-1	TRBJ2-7	CASSLEGLEGVGEQYF